These 28 T cell receptor beta chains were sequenced from one sample in a study of response to subunit inactivated influenza vaccine. TCRdb processed the RT-PCR reads anew with MiXCR; each CDR3 protein has one entry. The table includes roughly 790,000 distinct CDR3 sequences, roughly 20% detected once. The input for sequencing was PBMCs from blood, taken more than 4 days after vaccination. These receptors were taken from a man in his fifties who received an inactivated influenza vaccine.

This chain links TRBV4-3 with TRBJ1-1, with D unclear. The germline CDR1 and CDR2 sequences are LGHNA and YSLEER. V was trimmed by 0 bases and J by 1 base, leaving 9 bases between them. The CDR3 has 15 residues. CDR3 residues: CASSQEGVGNTEAFF. CDR3 DNA: TGCGCCAGCAGCCAAGAGGGCGTAGGGAACACTGAAGCTTTCTTT.

This clonotype turned up a few times. The V and J genes are TRBV20-1 and TRBJ2-1, with D tentatively TRBD2 (7 bases). Germline V lookup: CDR1 DFQATT, CDR2 SNEGSKA (reference sequence). The CDR3 spans 13 residues. The ends were cut back, 3 bases at V and 8 bases at J, with 14 bases in the middle. CDR3 region: CSASGGPLYEQFF. CDR3 in DNA: TGCAGTGCTAGCGGGGGGCCCCTCTATGAGCAGTTCTTC.

This clonotype was counted many times. This chain joins TRBV5-1 and TRBJ2-1; no clear D gene. This CDR3 is built from 15 residues. The germline V gene encodes CDR1 SGHRS and CDR2 YFSETQ. V was clipped by 0 bases and J by 3 bases, with 10 bases between them. Written as DNA, the CDR3 is TGCGCCAGCAGCTTGGGGGGATATGGCTACAATGAGCAGTTCTTC. It encodes CASSLGGYGYNEQFF. The full variable domain, in which reference TRBV5-1 and TRBJ2-1 provide the parts outside the CDR3, is KAGVTQTPRYLIKTRGQQVTLSCSPISGHRSVSWYQQTPGQGLQFLFEYFSETQRNKGNFPGRFSGRQFSNSRSEMNVSTLELGDSALYLCASSLGGYGYNEQFFGPGTRLTVL.

This rearrangement joins TRBV29-1 to TRBJ2-1; 7 bases align to TRBD1. The CDR3 sequence is 12 residues long. Germline assignment: CDR1 SQVTM and CDR2 ANQGSEA. The J segment lost 8 bases and the V segment lost 3 bases, leaving 4 bases of the junction unmatched. The CDR3 DNA sequence: TGCAGCGTTGAGAAACAGGGGTATGAGCAGTTCTTC. Translation gives CSVEKQGYEQFF.

This clonotype was recorded a few times. This chain links TRBV11-2 with TRBJ1-5; D possibly corresponds to TRBD1 (6 bases). The germline gives CDR1 SGHAT, CDR2 FQNNGV. The V and J ends lost 5 bases and 1 base respectively, with 12 bases between them. The CDR3 covers 15 residues. This CDR3 is CASSEGVLSNQPQHF. In DNA form, the CDR3 reads TGTGCCAGCAGCGAGGGGGTCCTGAGCAATCAGCCCCAGCATTTT. Using reference TRBV11-2 and TRBJ1-5 for the parts outside the CDR3, the full variable domain is EAGVAQSPRYKIIEKRQSVAFWCNPISGHATLYWYQQILGQGPKLLIQFQNNGVVDDSQLPKDRFSAERLKGVDSTLKIQPAKLEDSAVYLCASSEGVLSNQPQHFGDGTRLSIL.

V usage is TRBV6-1 and J usage is TRBJ1-2; TRBD1 is a possible D gene (5 bases). CDR1 is MNHNS, CDR2 SASEGT, per germline. The CDR3 is 12 amino acids. Trimming removed 7 bases from V and 6 bases from J, with 12 bases in between. This CDR3 reads CASNLQGHGYTF. As DNA, the CDR3 is TGTGCCAGCAACTTGCAGGGCCATGGCTACACCTTC.

The V gene is TRBV7-9, the J gene TRBJ1-2; the match to TRBD1 covers 9 bases. CDR3 length: 14 residues. CDR1 and CDR2 (germline): SEHNR, FQNEAQ (reference sequence). Trimming removed 3 bases from V and 6 bases from J; junction bases left unmatched: 5. The CDR3 loop reads CASSFGDRVDGYTF. Written as DNA, the CDR3 is TGTGCCAGCAGCTTTGGGGACAGGGTCGATGGCTACACCTTC.

This rearrangement joins TRBV12-3 or TRBV12-4 to TRBJ1-2; no clear D gene. The CDR3 is 13 amino acids. Trimming removed 5 bases from V and 4 bases from J, with 11 bases in between. CDR3 amino acids: CASSLGSIYGYTF. As DNA, the CDR3 is TGTGCCAGCAGTCTCGGAAGCATCTATGGCTACACCTTC.

J is TRBJ1-2 and V is TRBV6-2 or TRBV6-3, with 7 positions matching TRBD1. The V gene end was trimmed by 5 bases and the J gene end by 5 bases; junction bases not matched to a gene: 8. Germline V CDR1 and CDR2: MNHEY, SVGEGT. This CDR3 comprises 14 residues. Here the CDR3 DNA reads TGTGCCAGCAGTACGACAGGGACCTGGTATGGCTACACCTTC. It is translated as CASSTTGTWYGYTF.

The chain recombines TRBV20-1 with TRBJ1-1; D is unresolved. The CDR3 sequence is 14 residues long. Germline assignment: CDR1 DFQATT and CDR2 SNEGSKA (reference sequence). Trimming cost V 8 bases and J 1 base, with 17 bases left between them. The CDR3 DNA sequence: TGCAGTAGTCAAAAACGGGTGGCGAACACTGAAGCTTTCTTT. This sequence encodes CSSQKRVANTEAFF.

The J gene is TRBJ2-7, the V gene TRBV9; tentative D call: TRBD2 (6 bases). Germline loops: CDR1 SGDLS, CDR2 YYNGEE. The V gene lost 7 bases and the J gene lost 6 bases, with 23 bases spanning the gap. The CDR3 is 15 residues long. The CDR3 sequence is CASSRAGFGGSEQYF. In DNA, the CDR3 is TGTGCCAGCTCCCGGGCGGGGTTTGGGGGATCCGAGCAGTACTTC.

This clonotype was counted only a few times. The V gene is TRBV5-6, the J gene TRBJ2-2, with 16 nucleotides matching TRBD2. The V and J ends lost 6 bases and 2 bases, in that order; junction bases with no gene match: 7. Germline assignment: CDR1 SGHDT and CDR2 YYEEEE. This CDR3 is 18 amino acids long. CDR3 residues: CASTTGTSGRANTGELFF. The DNA of the CDR3 is TGTGCCAGCACCACGGGGACTAGCGGGAGGGCTAACACCGGGGAGCTGTTTTTT. Full variable domain (rest looked up from reference TRBV5-6 and TRBJ2-2): DAGVTQSPTHLIKTRGQQVTLRCSPKSGHDTVSWYQQALGQGPQFIFQYYEEEERQRGNFPDRFSGHQFPNYSSELNVNALLLGDSALYLCASTTGTSGRANTGELFFGEGSRLTVL.

There are a few counts of this clonotype. The rearrangement uses TRBV29-1 and TRBJ2-3; D unclear. The germline V gene has CDR1 SQVTM and CDR2 ANQGSEA. With 4 bases removed from V and 1 base from J, the gap between germline ends came to 9 bases. The CDR3 spans 13 residues. The CDR3, as DNA: TGCAGCGTTGGTGGATTTCGCACAGATACGCAGTATTTT. Translation: CSVGGFRTDTQYF.

The rearrangement uses TRBV20-1 and TRBJ1-5; D is perhaps TRBD1 (6 bases). Trimming pared 1 base from V and 4 bases from J, leaving 11 bases between. Germline loops: CDR1 DFQATT, CDR2 SNEGSKA (reference sequence). The CDR3 is 14 residues long. CDR3 sequence reads: CSARGGTSNQPQHF. In DNA form, the CDR3 reads TGCAGTGCTAGAGGGGGGACAAGTAATCAGCCCCAGCATTTT.

V and J are TRBV12-3 or TRBV12-4 and TRBJ2-1; D may be TRBD1 (5 bases). Trimming removed 4 bases at V and 8 bases at J, with 12 bases between. The CDR3 length is 13 residues. CDR3 loop: CASSSDSYYEQFF. The CDR3 nucleotides are TGTGCCAGCAGTTCAGACAGCTATTATGAGCAGTTCTTC.

The gene calls are TRBV7-6 and TRBJ2-3; D ambiguous. Germline values: CDR1 SGHVS, CDR2 FNYEAQ. The germline V and J ends were trimmed by 4 bases and 6 bases, with 20 bases remaining between them. This CDR3 has 16 residues. Here the CDR3 DNA reads TGTGCCAGCAGCTCCGGGCTAAGGTTTTCCGGGGATACGCAGTATTTT. Translation: CASSSGLRFSGDTQYF. The variable domain in full, with the rest retrieved from reference TRBV7-6 and TRBJ2-3, is GAGVSQSPRYKVTKRGQDVALRCDPISGHVSLYWYRQALGQGPEFLTYFNYEAQQDKSGLPNDRFSAERPEGSISTLTIQRTEQRDSAMYRCASSSGLRFSGDTQYFGPGTRLTVL.

The gene calls are TRBV4-1 and TRBJ1-6; D remains ambiguous. CDR3 size: 16 residues. V lost 0 bases, J lost 6 bases, and 12 bases lay in between. Germline assignment: CDR1 MGHRA and CDR2 YSYEKL. CDR3 sequence (DNA): TGCGCCAGCAGCCAAGATTTAACACGGGGTAATTCACCCCTCCACTTT. Translated: CASSQDLTRGNSPLHF.

A few counts support this clonotype. The chain uses TRBV7-2 and TRBJ2-3, with TRBD2 identical over 11 bases. CDR1 is SGHTA and CDR2 is FQGNSA in the germline V gene. The CDR3 spans 15 residues. Losses at the gene ends were 5 bases for V and 4 bases for J; bases not matched to a gene: 5. CDR3 sequence: CASSRLAGSSDTQYF. Here the CDR3 DNA reads TGTGCCAGCAGCCGACTAGCGGGGTCCTCAGATACGCAGTATTTT. The entire variable domain, with the rest obtained from reference TRBV7-2 and TRBJ2-3, is as follows: GAGVSQSPSNKVTEKGKDVELRCDPISGHTALYWYRQSLGQGLEFLIYFQGNSAPDKSGLPSDRFSAERTGGSVSTLTIQRTQQEDSAVYLCASSRLAGSSDTQYFGPGTRLTVL.

This clonotype was observed a handful of times. The chain joins TRBV6-1 to TRBJ1-6; 9 positions match TRBD1. The CDR3 extends over 15 amino acids. The germline V gene has CDR1 MNHNS and CDR2 SASEGT. With 7 bases clipped from V and 5 bases from J, the junction kept 6 bases outside the gene matches. This CDR3 reads CASKEQGADNSPLHF. CDR3 bases: TGTGCCAGCAAGGAACAGGGGGCGGATAATTCACCCCTCCACTTT.

The chain combines TRBV5-1 with TRBJ1-2; the D is unclear. CDR1 and CDR2 (germline): SGHRS, YFSETQ. The CDR3 totals 13 residues. Trimming stripped 6 bases from V and 4 bases from J, with 13 bases between. The CDR3 coding sequence is TGCGCCAGCAAAGCGGGCGCGGGCTATGGCTACACCTTC. It translates to CASKAGAGYGYTF.

This clonotype has just a few counts. This chain links TRBV29-1 with TRBJ2-7; the match to TRBD2 covers 14 bases. The CDR3 consists of 14 residues. Germline assignment: CDR1 SQVTM and CDR2 ANQGSEA. V lost 5 bases to trimming and J lost 5 bases; unmatched junction nucleotides: 5. The CDR3 nucleotides are TGCAGCGTTTCGTGGGGACTAGCGGGAGACGAGCAGTACTTC. It yields the protein CSVSWGLAGDEQYF.

The chain carries TRBV9 and TRBJ2-1, with TRBD1 identical over 8 bases. Trimming cost V 4 bases and J 1 base; bases outside gene matches: 7. The germline V gene has CDR1 SGDLS and CDR2 YYNGEE. The CDR3 sequence is 16 residues long. The CDR3 DNA is TGTGCCAGCAGCCCGGGACAGGCACTATCCTACAATGAGCAGTTCTTC. Protein product: CASSPGQALSYNEQFF.

Ten or more counts support this clonotype. This rearrangement joins TRBV5-1 to TRBJ2-2, with D possibly TRBD2 on 5 matching bases. The CDR3 covers 15 residues. Germline CDR1 and CDR2: SGHRS and YFSETQ. V lost 5 bases and J lost 2, with 13 bases in between. The CDR3 DNA is TGCGCCAGCAGTTCAACTAGGAGCAACACCGGGGAGCTGTTTTTT. The encoded protein is CASSSTRSNTGELFF.

This CDR3 is CASSPYAQGSYNEQFF. The CDR3, as DNA: TGTGCCAGCAGCCCTTACGCCCAGGGCTCCTACAATGAGCAGTTCTTC. V and J are TRBV7-2 and TRBJ2-1; weak D call: TRBD1 (5 bases). The CDR3 is 16 residues long. V was clipped by 5 bases and J by 0 bases, with 14 bases between them. CDR1 is SGHTA, CDR2 FQGNSA, per germline.

This clonotype has at least ten counts. The chain couples TRBV7-9 to TRBJ1-2, with 7 bases fitting TRBD1. This CDR3 region has 14 residues. The V segment lost 1 base and the J segment 4 bases; nucleotides outside the gene matches: 3. Germline loops: CDR1 SEHNR, CDR2 FQNEAQ (reference sequence). This CDR3 reads CASSLGQGAYGYTF. CDR3 in DNA: TGTGCCAGCAGCTTAGGACAGGGTGCCTATGGCTACACCTTC.

This clonotype was seen a handful of times. In nucleotides, the CDR3 is TGTGCCAGCAGCTTAGCGGGTATGGGTGGGCAGTACTTC. As protein: CASSLAGMGGQYF. The chain combines TRBV7-9 with TRBJ2-7; D is undetermined. CDR1 is SEHNR, CDR2 FQNEAQ, per germline (reference sequence). The CDR3 runs 13 residues. Trimming left V 0 bases short and J 9 bases short, with 12 bases between. The variable domain in full, completed from reference TRBV7-9 and TRBJ2-7, reads DTGVSQNPRHKITKRGQNVTFRCDPISEHNRLYWYRQTLGQGPEFLTYFQNEAQLEKSRLLSDRFSAERPKGSFSTLEIQRTEQGDSAMYLCASSLAGMGGQYFGPGTRLTVT.

The chain combines TRBV7-3 with TRBJ2-3, with TRBD2 as a possible D gene (6 bases). The CDR3 totals 15 residues. Trimming cost V 0 bases and J 6 bases, with 13 bases left between them. Germline lookup yields CDR1 SGHTA and CDR2 FQGTGA. CDR3 coding DNA: TGTGCCAGCAGCTTAACAGGGAGCGCGGGGGATACGCAGTATTTT. It encodes CASSLTGSAGDTQYF.

This rearrangement joins TRBV5-1 to TRBJ2-7; D is tentatively TRBD1 or TRBD2 (5 bases each). Per germline, CDR1 SGHRS and CDR2 YFSETQ. The germline V and J ends were trimmed by 4 bases and 4 bases, with 18 bases remaining between them. The CDR3 has 15 residues. In DNA form, the CDR3 reads TGCGCCAGCAGCCCGGGGCCCATTGTCTCTTACGAGCAGTACTTC. Its protein is CASSPGPIVSYEQYF.